These 9 T cell receptor beta chains were sequenced from one sample in a study of technical replicates of blood from a few donors. Some clones are missing from TCRdb's copy, which holds only in-frame ones; the method was immunoSEQ multiplex PCR. The sample contains roughly 80,000 clones, 89% of which appear only once. The specimen sequenced was T cells isolated from PBMCs. The receptors here all came from a human donor in good health.

The chain carries TRBV27 and TRBJ2-1; 11 bases match TRBD2. The CDR3 length is 16 residues. V lost 2 bases to trimming and J lost 9 bases; unmatched junction nucleotides: 9. Germline assignment: CDR1 MNHEY and CDR2 SMNVEV (reference sequence). The CDR3 DNA sequence: TGTGCCAGCAGTTTAGCCCTAGCGGGAGGTGGGGGTGAGCAGTTCTTC. Protein: CASSLALAGGGGEQFF.

The V gene is TRBV27, the J gene TRBJ2-7, with D perhaps matching TRBD2 (6 bases). Deletions cut 6 bases from V and 2 bases from J, with 17 bases between. The CDR3 extends over 15 amino acids. Germline CDR1 reads MNHEY; CDR2 reads SMNVEV (reference sequence). CDR3 coding DNA: TGTGCCAGCAGGACCGTAGCGGAAATGACCTACGAGCAGTACTTC. As protein: CASRTVAEMTYEQYF.

This clone came up once. The chain couples TRBV4-1 to TRBJ2-3, with 7 bases fitting TRBD2. V lost 1 base, J lost 4 bases, and 8 bases stayed unmatched. The CDR3 has 16 amino acids. Germline-derived CDR1 and CDR2 are MGHRA and YSYEKL. The CDR3: CASSQGLGAGADTQYF. For the CDR3, the DNA is TGCGCCAGCAGCCAAGGTCTAGGGGCGGGGGCAGATACGCAGTATTTT.

The chain joins TRBV7-9 to TRBJ2-5; 8 bases align to TRBD2. The J call may be faulty, since TRBJ2-7 better matches the DNA end. The V gene's germline CDR1 is SEHNR and CDR2 FQNEAQ (reference sequence). This CDR3 comprises 17 residues. The CDR3 here is CASSPAPGGPTTYEQYF. The CDR3 DNA is TGTGCCAGCAGCCCGGCCCCGGGAGGGCCTACGACCTACGAGCAGTACTTC.

The gene calls are TRBV14 and TRBJ1-1; no firm D call. Trimming took 4 bases from V and 0 from J, leaving 6 bases between them. The germline V gene encodes CDR1 SGHDN and CDR2 FVKESK. CDR3 length equals 13 residues. CDR3 nucleotide sequence: TGTGCCAGCAGCCCCTTTTTGAACACTGAAGCTTTCTTT. Protein sequence: CASSPFLNTEAFF.

The rearrangement joins TRBV2 to TRBJ2-3; D gene uncertain. This CDR3 comprises 12 residues. The germline CDR1 and CDR2 sequences are SNHLY and FYNNEI. CDR3 loop: CATVGVSDTQYF. For the CDR3, the DNA is TGTGCTACCGTAGGAGTCTCAGATACGCAGTATTTT.

J is TRBJ2-5 and V is TRBV4-3, with D perhaps matching TRBD2 (6 bases). V dropped 3 bases and J dropped 4 bases, with 6 bases sitting between them. The CDR3 covers 12 residues. Germline V lookup: CDR1 LGHNA, CDR2 YSLEER. The CDR3 DNA reads as TGCGCCAGCAGCCAGGGGGGAGAGACCCAGTACTTC. Residues: CASSQGGETQYF.

This clone was detected once. The chain links TRBV6-6 to TRBJ2-5; the match to TRBD2 covers 7 bases. The V segment lost 8 bases and the J segment 2 bases; nucleotides outside the gene matches: 8. The CDR3 is made up of 14 amino acids. Germline V gene data show CDR1 as MNHNY and CDR2 as SVGAGI (reference sequence). CDR3 region: CASGRSGAQETQYF. In nucleotides, the CDR3 is TGTGCCAGCGGAAGGAGCGGGGCACAAGAGACCCAGTACTTC.

The chain is built from TRBV4-2 and TRBJ1-4; D perhaps matches TRBD1 (5 bases). The CDR3 spans 19 residues. In germline, CDR1 is LGHNA, CDR2 YNFKEQ. Deletions cut 4 bases from V and 0 bases from J, with 21 bases between. The DNA for the CDR3 is TGTGCCAGCAGCCGGAAGGAACAGGAAAATTTTGCAACTAATGAAAAACTGTTTTTT. Translating it yields CASSRKEQENFATNEKLFF.